Below, 17 T cell receptor beta chains from the same sample are listed, as sequenced in a study of PD-L1 blockade in urothelial cancer. Sequencing used immunoSEQ multiplex PCR; TCRdb keeps in-frame clones, though not all of them. The repertoire consists of roughly 50,000 clones, with 80% to 90% occurring once and the leading ten covering roughly 8.8%. Noted time point: peripheral blood 6 weeks after treatment start. The sample here was PBMCs, taken around atezolizumab (anti-PD-L1) treatment. The receptors derive from a man aged 65-85 years with urothelial cancer.

J is TRBJ2-5 and V is TRBV18; D is possibly TRBD2 (6 bases). Germline lookup yields CDR1 KGHSH and CDR2 LQKENI. The CDR3 runs to 15 residues. V lost 4 bases and J 3 bases, leaving 15 bases between the germline ends. CDR3 DNA sequence: TGTGCCAGCTCACAAGAGGAGGGATTCGAAGAGACCCAGTACTTC. Its translation is CASSQEEGFEETQYF.

The J gene is TRBJ1-1, the V gene TRBV19, with 7 bases lining up with TRBD1. The CDR3 extends over 15 amino acids. Unmatched junction bases numbered 6, after V lost 1 base and J lost 4 bases. The V gene's germline CDR1 is LNHDA and CDR2 SQIVND (reference sequence). DNA for the CDR3: TGTGCCAGTAGTATAGGTGAGGGGGCGACCACTGAAGCTTTCTTT. Its translation: CASSIGEGATTEAFF.

This rearrangement joins TRBV2 to TRBJ2-7; no firm D call. Germline assignment: CDR1 SNHLY and CDR2 FYNNEI. V was trimmed by 5 bases and J by 0 bases, leaving 11 bases between them. The CDR3 has 14 residues. The CDR3 region has the DNA TGTGCCAGCAGTCCGGCGGTGACCTCCTACGAGCAGTACTTC. Translating it yields CASSPAVTSYEQYF.

This chain connects TRBV6-1 to TRBJ2-7; 8 nucleotides align to TRBD2. The junction had 9 bases not matched to a gene; V was cut back by 5 bases and J by 6 bases. CDR3 size: 14 residues. Germline V CDR1 and CDR2: MNHNS, SASEGT. CDR3 DNA sequence: TGTGCCAGCAGTCCAGCGGGAGTGCCTCCCGAGCAGTACTTC. Translation gives CASSPAGVPPEQYF.

The J gene is TRBJ1-3, the V gene TRBV7-9; D is undetermined. Germline V CDR1 and CDR2: SEHNR, FQNEAQ (reference sequence). The CDR3 has 16 amino acids. The ends were cut back, 5 bases at V and 0 bases at J, with 14 bases in the middle. CDR3 in amino acids: CASSKQTLSSGNTIYF. In DNA, the CDR3 is TGTGCCAGCAGCAAACAGACCTTGAGCTCTGGAAACACCATATATTTT.

The chain couples TRBV7-9 to TRBJ2-1; 12 bases line up with TRBD1. Germline V gene sequence: CDR1 SEHNR, CDR2 FQNEAQ (reference sequence). J was trimmed by 8 bases and V by 6 bases; bases with no gene match: 5. This CDR3 is built from 14 residues. The CDR3 spells CASSPGQGADEQFF. The CDR3 coding sequence is TGTGCCAGCAGTCCGGGACAGGGGGCGGATGAGCAGTTCTTC.

J is TRBJ2-7 and V is TRBV30; no definite D call. Trimming stripped 0 bases from V and 1 base from J, with 7 bases between. Per the germline V gene, CDR1 is GTSNPN and CDR2 is SVGIG (reference sequence). This CDR3 is built from 13 residues. CDR3 sequence reads: CAWSVGASYEQYF. The CDR3 DNA reads as TGTGCCTGGAGTGTTGGAGCTTCCTACGAGCAGTACTTC.

J is TRBJ2-7 and V is TRBV11-2, with TRBD2 as a possible D gene (5 bases). Per the germline V gene, CDR1 is SGHAT and CDR2 is FQNNGV. The CDR3 totals 17 residues. Between the trimmed V and J ends, which lost 1 base and 4 bases, there was a span of 20 bases. CDR3 sequence: CASSLVVGAASIYEQYF. The DNA for the CDR3 is TGTGCCAGCAGCTTAGTCGTCGGAGCGGCGAGTATATACGAGCAGTACTTC. Full variable domain (missing parts from reference TRBV11-2 and TRBJ2-7): EAGVAQSPRYKIIEKRQSVAFWCNPISGHATLYWYQQILGQGPKLLIQFQNNGVVDDSQLPKDRFSAERLKGVDSTLKIQPAKLEDSAVYLCASSLVVGAASIYEQYFGPGTRLTVT.

The genes are TRBV9 and TRBJ1-4, with D possibly matching TRBD1 (6 bases). Germline V lookup: CDR1 SGDLS, CDR2 YYNGEE. The CDR3 is made up of 16 amino acids. V shed 0 bases and J shed 2 bases, with 11 bases lying between them. DNA of the CDR3: TGTGCCAGCAGCGTAGGGGAGGGGGGGACTAATGAAAAACTGTTTTTT. Protein product: CASSVGEGGTNEKLFF. The full variable domain, its missing parts supplied by reference TRBV9 and TRBJ1-4, is DSGVTQTPKHLITATGQRVTLRCSPRSGDLSVYWYQQSLDQGLQFLIQYYNGEERAKGNILERFSAQQFPDLHSELNLSSLELGDSALYFCASSVGEGGTNEKLFFGSGTQLSVL.

This clone was seen only once. This chain uses TRBV9 with TRBJ2-5, with D maybe TRBD2 (6 bases). The length of the CDR3 is 16 residues. In germline, CDR1 is SGDLS, CDR2 YYNGEE. The V end lost 4 bases, the J end lost 1 base, and 17 bases lay between the germline ends. CDR3 in DNA: TGTGCCAGCAGCTTTTCGGGACTCGGAACCCAAGAGACCCAGTACTTC. Protein sequence: CASSFSGLGTQETQYF.

V and J are TRBV28 and TRBJ1-1; D unresolved. Trimming removed 6 bases from V and 8 bases from J, with 13 bases in between. This CDR3 is 12 amino acids long. Per the germline V gene, CDR1 is MDHEN and CDR2 is SYDVKM. CDR3 sequence: CASSSYGPEAFF. The CDR3 coding sequence is TGTGCCAGCAGCTCCTATGGGCCCGAAGCTTTCTTT. The entire variable domain, with the rest obtained from reference TRBV28 and TRBJ1-1, is as follows: DVKVTQSSRYLVKRTGEKVFLECVQDMDHENMFWYRQDPGLGLRLIYFSYDVKMKEKGDIPEGYSVSREKKERFSLILESASTNQTSMYLCASSSYGPEAFFGQGTRLTVV.

This clone occurred once. CDR3 sequence: CSVEAQGIGETQYF. CDR3 in DNA: TGCAGCGTTGAAGCCCAGGGGATCGGGGAGACCCAGTACTTC. The rearrangement links TRBV29-1 to TRBJ2-5, with D maybe TRBD1 (6 bases). Trimming removed 1 base from V and 5 bases from J, with 14 bases in between. Germline CDR1 and CDR2: SQVTM and ANQGSEA. CDR3 length: 14 residues.

The V and J genes are TRBV10-3 and TRBJ2-5; D gene ambiguous. V was trimmed by 0 bases and J by 6 bases, leaving 11 bases between them. The germline gives CDR1 ENHRY, CDR2 SYGVKD. The CDR3 sequence is 14 residues long. Here the CDR3 reads CAISESELRKTQYF. CDR3 nucleotide sequence: TGTGCCATCAGTGAGTCTGAGTTGAGGAAGACCCAGTACTTC.

The rearrangement links TRBV7-9 to TRBJ1-2; D not certain. V lost 5 bases, J lost 7 bases, and 20 bases lay in between. The CDR3 spans 15 residues. Germline V gene lookup returns CDR1 SEHNR and CDR2 FQNEAQ (reference sequence). This CDR3 reads CASSPRAALGGGYTF. The CDR3 DNA is TGTGCCAGCAGCCCCCGAGCGGCCCTCGGTGGTGGCTACACCTTC.

This clone is labeled as medium-sized. Here the CDR3 reads CASSFLAGLSAYEQYF. CDR3 sequence (DNA): TGTGCCAGCAGTTTTTTAGCGGGGCTGTCCGCCTACGAGCAGTACTTC. J is TRBJ2-7 and V is TRBV7-9; 8 bases map to TRBD2. V lost 6 bases to trimming and J lost 2 bases; unmatched junction nucleotides: 12. The germline V gene encodes CDR1 SEHNR and CDR2 FQNEAQ (reference sequence). The CDR3 covers 16 residues.

V usage is TRBV28 and J usage is TRBJ1-2; 12 bases align to TRBD1. J gave up 4 bases and V 8 bases, and 8 bases lay outside the gene matches. The CDR3 length is 15 residues. CDR1 is MDHEN and CDR2 is SYDVKM in the germline V gene. The CDR3 DNA follows: TGTGCCAGCGGCTCCCGGGACAGGGGGCTCTATGGCTACACCTTC. This gives the protein CASGSRDRGLYGYTF.

The chain uses TRBV30 and TRBJ2-6, with 7 bases fitting TRBD2. With 0 bases clipped from V and 0 bases from J, the junction kept 8 bases outside the gene matches. The CDR3 is 18 amino acids. Germline values: CDR1 GTSNPN, CDR2 SVGIG (reference sequence). The chain's CDR3 is CAWSVPVAGYSGANVLTF. CDR3 DNA: TGTGCCTGGAGTGTACCAGTAGCGGGTTACTCTGGGGCCAACGTCCTGACTTTC. Drawing the rest from reference TRBV30 and TRBJ2-6, the complete variable domain is SQTIHQWPATLVQPVGSPLSLECTVEGTSNPNLYWYRQAAGRGLQLLFYSVGIGQISSEVPQNLSASRPQDRQFILSSKKLLLSDSGFYLCAWSVPVAGYSGANVLTFGAGSRLTVL.